This T cell receptor beta chain emerged from a study of T-cell memory formation after mild COVID-19. Across the study: Clustering of TCRs was largely donor specific.

CDR3 length: 16 amino acids. UMIs and sample barcodes were carried by the TCR alpha and TCR beta cDNA libraries that 5'RACE produced using constant-segment primers. TCRdb itself ran the 5' RACE reads through MiXCR, one entry per CDR3 protein. Found here are 410,000 or so distinct CDR3 sequences, about 25% of them singletons; the top ten hold around 14%. The sequenced sample consisted of PBMCs or a T cell subset sorted from them (not recorded which). The TCR sequence derives from an adult woman who had mild COVID-19 (a few samples of this study predate the infection). Cell type and time point are not known. The chain joins TRBV21-1 to TRBJ1-3; the table calls TRBD1, which could not be checked here. TRBV21-1 is classified as a pseudogene. CDR3 in amino acids: CASSSRQEFSGNTIYF. The CDR3 coding sequence is TGTGCCAGCAGCAGCAGACAGGAGTTCTCTGGAAACACCATATATTTT.